These T cell receptor beta chains were read from a single sample in a study of radiotherapy plus CTLA-4 blockade in lung cancer. Only in-frame clones appear in the TCRdb table, and some are missing; sequencing was by immunoSEQ multiplex PCR. The table includes 39,000 or so clones, about three quarters detected once. Source: peripheral blood, taken from a patient treated with radiotherapy plus ipilimumab. Every receptor here comes from a human donor with non-small cell lung cancer who had stable disease on radiotherapy plus ipilimumab. Each CDR3 is given with its conserved first and last residue.

CDR3aa: CASTPGLAYTTEQYF
v_gene: TRBV6-8
len: 15

CDR3aa: CASSQVGRGRYTEAFF
v_gene: TRBV4-1
len: 16

CDR3aa: CASSPPGGSGEKLFF
v_gene: TRBV5-1
len: 15

CDR3aa: CASSEGRGGNSPLHF
v_gene: TRBV10-1
len: 15

CDR3aa: CASRLAGYGETQYF
v_gene: TRBV7-2
len: 14

CDR3aa: CASSFPLGRDLYEQYF
v_gene: TRBV5-6
len: 16

CDR3aa: CATARGVGQPQHF
v_gene: TRBV6-1
len: 13

CDR3aa: CASSQWARGASDEQFF
v_gene: TRBV4-3
len: 16

CDR3aa: CASSPGQGDNQPQHF
v_gene: TRBV6-6
len: 15

CDR3aa: CASTLGQGKGEQYF
v_gene: TRBV7-2
len: 14

CDR3aa: CASSGAGVSTDTQYF
v_gene: TRBV9
len: 15